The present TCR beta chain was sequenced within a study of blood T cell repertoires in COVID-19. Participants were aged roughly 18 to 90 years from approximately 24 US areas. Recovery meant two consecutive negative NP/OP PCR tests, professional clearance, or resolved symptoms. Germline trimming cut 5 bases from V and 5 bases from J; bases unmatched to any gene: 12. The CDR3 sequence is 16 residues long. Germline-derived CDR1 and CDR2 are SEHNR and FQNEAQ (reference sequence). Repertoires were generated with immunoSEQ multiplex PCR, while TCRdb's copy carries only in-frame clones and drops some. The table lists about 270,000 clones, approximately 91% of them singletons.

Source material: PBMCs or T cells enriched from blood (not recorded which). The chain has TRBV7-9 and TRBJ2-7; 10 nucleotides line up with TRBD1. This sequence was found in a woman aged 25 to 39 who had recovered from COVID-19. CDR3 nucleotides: TGTGCCAGCAGCCCAACGGTGGACAGGGGGGCCCACGAGCAGTACTTC. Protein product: CASSPTVDRGAHEQYF.